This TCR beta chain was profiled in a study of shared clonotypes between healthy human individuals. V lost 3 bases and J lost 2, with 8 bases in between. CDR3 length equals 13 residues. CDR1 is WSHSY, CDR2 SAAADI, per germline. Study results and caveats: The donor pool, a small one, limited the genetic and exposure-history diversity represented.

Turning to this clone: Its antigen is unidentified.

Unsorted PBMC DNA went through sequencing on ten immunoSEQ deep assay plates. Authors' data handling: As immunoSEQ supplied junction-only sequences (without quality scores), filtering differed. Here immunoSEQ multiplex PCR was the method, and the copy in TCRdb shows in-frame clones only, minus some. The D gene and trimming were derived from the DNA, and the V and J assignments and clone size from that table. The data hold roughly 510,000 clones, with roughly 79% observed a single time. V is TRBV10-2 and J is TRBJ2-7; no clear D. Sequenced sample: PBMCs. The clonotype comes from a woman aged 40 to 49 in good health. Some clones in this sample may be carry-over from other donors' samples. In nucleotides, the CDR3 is TGCGCCAGCAGTGATTCTGAACCCTACGAGCAGTACTTC. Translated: CASSDSEPYEQYF.